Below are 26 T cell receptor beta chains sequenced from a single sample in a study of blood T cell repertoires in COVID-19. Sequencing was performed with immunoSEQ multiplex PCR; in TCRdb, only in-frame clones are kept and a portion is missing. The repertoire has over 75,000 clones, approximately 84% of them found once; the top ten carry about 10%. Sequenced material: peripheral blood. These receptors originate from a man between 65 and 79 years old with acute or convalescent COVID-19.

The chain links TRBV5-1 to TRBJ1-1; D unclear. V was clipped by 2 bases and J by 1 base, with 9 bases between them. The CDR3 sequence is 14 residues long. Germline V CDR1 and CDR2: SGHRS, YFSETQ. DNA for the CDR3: TGCGCCAGCAGCTTCCTGGGGAGGAACACTGAAGCTTTCTTT. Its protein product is CASSFLGRNTEAFF.

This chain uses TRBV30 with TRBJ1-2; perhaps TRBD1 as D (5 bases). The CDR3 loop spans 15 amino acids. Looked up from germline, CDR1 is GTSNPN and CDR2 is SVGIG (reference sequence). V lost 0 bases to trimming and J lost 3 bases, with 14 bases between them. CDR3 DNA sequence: TGTGCCTGGAGTGTAGCGGGGCAGGGATACTATGGCTACACCTTC. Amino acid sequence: CAWSVAGQGYYGYTF.

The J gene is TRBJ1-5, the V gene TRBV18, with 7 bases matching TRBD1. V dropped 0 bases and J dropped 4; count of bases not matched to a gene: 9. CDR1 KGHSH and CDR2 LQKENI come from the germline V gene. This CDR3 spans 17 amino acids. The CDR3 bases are TGTGCCAGCTCACCACCGTCGACAGGGAGGCGAAATCAGCCCCAGCATTTT. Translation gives CASSPPSTGRRNQPQHF. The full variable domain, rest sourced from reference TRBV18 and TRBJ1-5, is NAGVMQNPRHLVRRRGQEARLRCSPMKGHSHVYWYRQLPEEGLKFMVYLQKENIIDESGMPKERFSAEFPKEGPSILRIQQVVRGDSAAYFCASSPPSTGRRNQPQHFGDGTRLSIL.

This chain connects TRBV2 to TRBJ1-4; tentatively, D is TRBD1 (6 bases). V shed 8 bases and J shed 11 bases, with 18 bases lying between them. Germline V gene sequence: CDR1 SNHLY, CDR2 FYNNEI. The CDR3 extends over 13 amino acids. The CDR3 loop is CASGNREVPKLFF. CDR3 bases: TGTGCCAGCGGAAACAGGGAAGTCCCTAAACTGTTTTTT.

In DNA form, the CDR3 reads TGTGCCAGCTCACAAAGTCAGGGGGCGGTGAACACTGAAGCTTTCTTT. It yields the protein CASSQSQGAVNTEAFF. The chain recombines TRBV18 with TRBJ1-1; 8 bases are a match to TRBD1. J was trimmed by 0 bases and V by 4 bases; bases with no gene match: 7. Germline lookup yields CDR1 KGHSH and CDR2 LQKENI. CDR3 length equals 16 residues.

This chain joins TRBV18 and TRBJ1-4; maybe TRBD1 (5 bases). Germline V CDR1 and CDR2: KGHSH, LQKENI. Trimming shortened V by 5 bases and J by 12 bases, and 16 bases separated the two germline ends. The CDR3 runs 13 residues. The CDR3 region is CASSTTASGELFF. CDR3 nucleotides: TGTGCCAGCTCAACAACCGCTTCGGGGGAACTGTTTTTT.

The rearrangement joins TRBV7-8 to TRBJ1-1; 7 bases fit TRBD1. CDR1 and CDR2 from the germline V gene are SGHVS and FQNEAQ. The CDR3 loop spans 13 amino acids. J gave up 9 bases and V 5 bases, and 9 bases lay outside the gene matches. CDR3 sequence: CASSIDQQGQAFF. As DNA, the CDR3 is TGTGCCAGCAGCATAGACCAACAGGGGCAAGCTTTCTTT.

The DNA for the CDR3 is TGTGCCAGCAGCTTAGGGGGACTAGCGGGAAAGTTGTACAATGAGCAGTTCTTC. Amino acids: CASSLGGLAGKLYNEQFF. This chain links TRBV7-9 with TRBJ2-1, with TRBD2 matching over 13 bases. The CDR3 has 18 amino acids. From germline, CDR1 is SEHNR and CDR2 FQNEAQ (reference sequence). Trimming at V came to 1 base and at J to 4 bases, leaving 7 bases not matched to a gene. Supplemented by reference TRBV7-9 and TRBJ2-1, the full variable domain reads DTGVSQNPRHKITKRGQNVTFRCDPISEHNRLYWYRQTLGQGPEFLTYFQNEAQLEKSRLLSDRFSAERPKGSFSTLEIQRTEQGDSAMYLCASSLGGLAGKLYNEQFFGPGTRLTVL.

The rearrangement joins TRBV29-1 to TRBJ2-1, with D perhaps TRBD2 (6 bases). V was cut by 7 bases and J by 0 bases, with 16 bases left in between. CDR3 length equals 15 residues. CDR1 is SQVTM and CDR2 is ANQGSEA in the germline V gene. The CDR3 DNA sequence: TGCAGCGCTCGGAGTAGCGGAAGCTCCTACAATGAGCAGTTCTTC. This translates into CSARSSGSSYNEQFF.

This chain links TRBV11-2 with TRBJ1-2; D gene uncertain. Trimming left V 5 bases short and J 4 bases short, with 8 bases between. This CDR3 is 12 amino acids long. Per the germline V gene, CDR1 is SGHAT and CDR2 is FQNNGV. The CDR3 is CASSIDSYGYTF. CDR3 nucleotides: TGTGCCAGCAGCATCGACTCCTATGGCTACACCTTC.

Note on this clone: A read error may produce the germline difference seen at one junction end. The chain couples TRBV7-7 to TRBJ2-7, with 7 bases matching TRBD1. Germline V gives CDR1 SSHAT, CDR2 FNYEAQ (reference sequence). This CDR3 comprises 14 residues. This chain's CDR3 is CASSPGQLPSEQYF. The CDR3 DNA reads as TGTGCTAGCAGCCCGGGACAGCTCCCCTCCGAGCAGTACTTC.

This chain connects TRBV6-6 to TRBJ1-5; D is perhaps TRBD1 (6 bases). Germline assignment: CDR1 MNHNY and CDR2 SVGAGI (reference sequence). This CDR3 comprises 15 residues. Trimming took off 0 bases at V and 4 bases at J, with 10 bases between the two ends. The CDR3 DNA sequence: TGTGCCAGCAGTTACTCCTCTCAGGGGAATCAGCCCCAGCATTTT. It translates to CASSYSSQGNQPQHF.

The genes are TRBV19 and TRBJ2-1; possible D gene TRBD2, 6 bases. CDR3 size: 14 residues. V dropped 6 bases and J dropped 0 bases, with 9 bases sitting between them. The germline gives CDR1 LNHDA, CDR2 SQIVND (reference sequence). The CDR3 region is CASSPGSSYNEQFF. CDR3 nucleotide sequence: TGTGCCAGTAGCCCCGGGAGCTCCTACAATGAGCAGTTCTTC.

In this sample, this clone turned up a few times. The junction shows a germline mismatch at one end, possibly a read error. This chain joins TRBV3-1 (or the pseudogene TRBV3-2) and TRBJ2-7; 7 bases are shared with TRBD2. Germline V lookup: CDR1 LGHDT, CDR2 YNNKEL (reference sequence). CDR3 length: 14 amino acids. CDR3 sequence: CASSKERGSYEQYF. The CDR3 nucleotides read TGTGCCAGCAGCAAAGAGCGGGGTTCCTACGAGCAGTACTTC.

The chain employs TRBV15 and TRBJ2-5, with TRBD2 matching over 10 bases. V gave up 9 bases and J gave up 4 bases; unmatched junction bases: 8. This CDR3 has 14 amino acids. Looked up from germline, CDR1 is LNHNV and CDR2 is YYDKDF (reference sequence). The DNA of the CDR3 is TGTGCCACTAAGCGGGAGGGCCTAGGAGAGACCCAGTACTTC. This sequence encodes CATKREGLGETQYF.

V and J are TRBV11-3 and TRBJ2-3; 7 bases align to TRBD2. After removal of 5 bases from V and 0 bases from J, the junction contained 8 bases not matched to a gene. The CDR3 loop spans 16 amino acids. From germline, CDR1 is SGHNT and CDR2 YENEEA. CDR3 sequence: CASSPGGDGSTDTQYF. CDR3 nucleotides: TGTGCCAGCAGCCCGGGGGGTGACGGTAGCACAGATACGCAGTATTTT.

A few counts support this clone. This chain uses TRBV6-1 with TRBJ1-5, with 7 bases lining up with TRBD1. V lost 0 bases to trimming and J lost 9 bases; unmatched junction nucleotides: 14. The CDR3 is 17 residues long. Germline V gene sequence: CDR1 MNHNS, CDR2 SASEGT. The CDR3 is CASSEAPGTAAIRPQHF. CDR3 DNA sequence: TGTGCCAGCAGTGAAGCTCCCGGGACAGCTGCAATCAGGCCCCAGCATTTT.

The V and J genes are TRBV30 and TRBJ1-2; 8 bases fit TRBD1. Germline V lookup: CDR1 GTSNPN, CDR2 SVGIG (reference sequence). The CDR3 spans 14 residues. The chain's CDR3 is CVGHGTGGIYGYTF. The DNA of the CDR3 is TGTGTGGGCCACGGGACAGGAGGAATCTATGGCTACACCTTC. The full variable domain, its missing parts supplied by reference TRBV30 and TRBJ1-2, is SQTIHQWPATLVQPVGSPLSLECTVEGTSNPNLYWYRQAAGRGLQLLFYSVGIGQISSEVPQNLSASRPQDRQFILSSKKLLLSDSGFYLCVGHGTGGIYGYTFGSGTRLTVV.

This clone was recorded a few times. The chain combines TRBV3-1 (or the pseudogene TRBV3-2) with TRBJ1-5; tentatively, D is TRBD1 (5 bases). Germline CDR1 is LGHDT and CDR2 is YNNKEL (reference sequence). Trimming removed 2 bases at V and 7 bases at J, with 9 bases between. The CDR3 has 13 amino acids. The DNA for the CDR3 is TGTGCCAGCAGCCAACAGGGATACCAGCCCCAGCATTTT. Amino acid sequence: CASSQQGYQPQHF.

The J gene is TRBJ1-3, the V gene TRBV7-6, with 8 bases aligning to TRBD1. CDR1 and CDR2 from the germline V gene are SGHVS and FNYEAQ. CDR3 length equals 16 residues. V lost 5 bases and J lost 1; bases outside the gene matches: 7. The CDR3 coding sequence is TGTGCCAGCAGCATCGGACAGGGTAGTTCTGGAAACACCATATATTTT. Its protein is CASSIGQGSSGNTIYF.

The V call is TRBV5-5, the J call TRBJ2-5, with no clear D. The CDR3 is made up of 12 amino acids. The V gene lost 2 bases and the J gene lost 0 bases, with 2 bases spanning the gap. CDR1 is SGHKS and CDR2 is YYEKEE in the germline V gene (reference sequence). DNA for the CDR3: TGTGCCAGCAGCTTCAACCAAGAGACCCAGTACTTC. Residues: CASSFNQETQYF. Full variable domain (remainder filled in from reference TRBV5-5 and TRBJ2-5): DAGVTQSPTHLIKTRGQQVTLRCSPISGHKSVSWYQQVLGQGPQFIFQYYEKEERGRGNFPDRFSARQFPNYSSELNVNALLLGDSALYLCASSFNQETQYFGPGTRLLVL.

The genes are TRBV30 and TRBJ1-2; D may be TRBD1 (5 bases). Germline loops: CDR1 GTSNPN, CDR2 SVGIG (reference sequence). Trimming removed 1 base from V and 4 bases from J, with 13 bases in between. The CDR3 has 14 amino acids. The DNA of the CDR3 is TGTGCCTGGAGTGCCAGGGCACTGGGCTATGGCTACACCTTC. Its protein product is CAWSARALGYGYTF.

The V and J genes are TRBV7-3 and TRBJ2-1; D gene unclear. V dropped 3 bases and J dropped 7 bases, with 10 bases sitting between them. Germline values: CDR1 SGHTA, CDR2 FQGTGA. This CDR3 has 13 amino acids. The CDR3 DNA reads TGTGCCAGCAGCTTGGCCTTGGCTAATGAGCAGTTCTTC. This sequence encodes CASSLALANEQFF.

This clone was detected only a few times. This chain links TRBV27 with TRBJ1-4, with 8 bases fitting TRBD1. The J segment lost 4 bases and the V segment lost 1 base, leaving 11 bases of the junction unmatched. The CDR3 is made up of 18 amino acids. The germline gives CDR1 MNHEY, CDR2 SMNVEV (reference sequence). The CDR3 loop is CASSLYPRGQGGNEKLFF. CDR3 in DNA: TGTGCCAGCAGTTTATACCCCCGTGGACAGGGAGGTAATGAAAAACTGTTTTTT.

The CDR3 region has the DNA TGTGCCAGCAGCACCGACAGTCTAAATCAGCCCCAGCATTTT. This codes for CASSTDSLNQPQHF. V usage is TRBV7-2 and J usage is TRBJ1-5; tentative D call: TRBD1 (5 bases). V was shortened by 5 bases and J by 4 bases, with 12 bases between the two germline ends. CDR3 size: 14 residues. Germline loops: CDR1 SGHTA, CDR2 FQGNSA.

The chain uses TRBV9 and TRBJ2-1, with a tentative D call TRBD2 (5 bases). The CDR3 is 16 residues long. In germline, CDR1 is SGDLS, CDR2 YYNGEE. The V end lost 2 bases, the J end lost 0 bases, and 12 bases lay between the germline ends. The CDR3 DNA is TGTGCCAGCAGCGTCACCGCGGGCAGCTCCTACAATGAGCAGTTCTTC. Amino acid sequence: CASSVTAGSSYNEQFF.